Here is one T cell receptor (beta chain) with its context. Its antigen is currently unknown. These data originate in a study of Ad26.COV2.S vaccination and SARS-CoV-2 variants. Across the whole study: Donor got 5x10^10 or 1x10^11 viral particles of Ad26.COV2.S. Regarding the study as a whole: Similar non-spike TCR breadth was observed in recipients of vaccine and of placebo. Those who received the vaccine showed greater spike-specific TCR breadth than those given placebo.

Stated treatment: around 19 received Ad26.COV2.S at low or high dose, single or two shots; 5 received placebo; per-sample allocation not given. The investigators took samples on day 63 after the first vaccine or placebo injection. Clones were sequenced by immunoSEQ multiplex PCR, and TCRdb holds only the in-frame ones, with some missing. The sample records more than 300,000 clones, around four fifths being singletons. This clonotype was sampled from a person aged 18 to 65 who received the Ad26.COV2.S COVID-19 vaccine or a placebo. The specimen was peripheral blood, collected in a trial of Ad26.COV2.S vaccine versus placebo.

The CDR3 is CASSPPGGTGYGYTF. Here the CDR3 DNA reads TGTGCCAGCTCACCGCCCGGCGGGACGGGCTATGGCTACACCTTC. The chain uses TRBV18 and TRBJ1-2; perhaps TRBD1 as D (5 bases). Germline V lookup: CDR1 KGHSH, CDR2 LQKENI. V lost 3 bases to trimming and J lost 4 bases, with 15 bases between them. CDR3 size: 15 residues.